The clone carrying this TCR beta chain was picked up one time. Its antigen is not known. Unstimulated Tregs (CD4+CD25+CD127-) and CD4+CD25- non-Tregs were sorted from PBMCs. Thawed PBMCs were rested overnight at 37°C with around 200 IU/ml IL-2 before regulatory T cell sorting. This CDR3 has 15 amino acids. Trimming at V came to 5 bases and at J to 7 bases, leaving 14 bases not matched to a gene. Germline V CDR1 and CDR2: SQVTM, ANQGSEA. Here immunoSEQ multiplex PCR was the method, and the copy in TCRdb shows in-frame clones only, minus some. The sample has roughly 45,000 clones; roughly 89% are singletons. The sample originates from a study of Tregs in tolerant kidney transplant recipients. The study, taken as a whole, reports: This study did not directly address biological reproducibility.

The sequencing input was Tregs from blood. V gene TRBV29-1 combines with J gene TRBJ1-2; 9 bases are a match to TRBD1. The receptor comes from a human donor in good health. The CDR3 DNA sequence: TGCAGCGTTTCCTTCGGACAGGGGAGGATCGGTGGCTACACCTTC. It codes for CSVSFGQGRIGGYTF.